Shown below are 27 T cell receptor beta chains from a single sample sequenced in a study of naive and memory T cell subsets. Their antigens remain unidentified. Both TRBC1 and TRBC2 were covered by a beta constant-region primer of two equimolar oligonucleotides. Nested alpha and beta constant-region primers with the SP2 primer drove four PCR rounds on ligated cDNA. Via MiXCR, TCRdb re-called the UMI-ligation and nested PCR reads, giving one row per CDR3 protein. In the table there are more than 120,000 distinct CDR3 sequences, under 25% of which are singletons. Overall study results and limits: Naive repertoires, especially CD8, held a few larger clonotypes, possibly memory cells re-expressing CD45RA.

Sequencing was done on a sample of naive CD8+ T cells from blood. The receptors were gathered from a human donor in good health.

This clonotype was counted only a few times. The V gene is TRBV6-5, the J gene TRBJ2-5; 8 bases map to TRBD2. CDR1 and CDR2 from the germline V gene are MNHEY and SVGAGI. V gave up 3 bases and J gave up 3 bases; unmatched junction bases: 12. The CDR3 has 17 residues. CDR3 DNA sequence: TGTGCCAGCAGTTATGGAGGGGCGGGGGGTCAGGAAGAGACCCAGTACTTC. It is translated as CASSYGGAGGQEETQYF.

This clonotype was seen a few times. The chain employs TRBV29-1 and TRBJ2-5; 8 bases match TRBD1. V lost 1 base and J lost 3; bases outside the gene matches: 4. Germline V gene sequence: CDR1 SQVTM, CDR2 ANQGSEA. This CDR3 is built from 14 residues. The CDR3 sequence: CSVEGLTGEETQYF. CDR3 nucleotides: TGCAGCGTTGAAGGACTGACAGGGGAAGAGACCCAGTACTTC.

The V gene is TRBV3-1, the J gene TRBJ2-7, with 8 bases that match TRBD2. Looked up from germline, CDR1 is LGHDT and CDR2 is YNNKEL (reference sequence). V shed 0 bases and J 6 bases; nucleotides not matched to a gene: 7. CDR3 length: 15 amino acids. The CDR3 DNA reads TGTGCCAGCAGCCAAGAGACGGGAGGGCCCCTCGAGCAGTACTTC. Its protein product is CASSQETGGPLEQYF.

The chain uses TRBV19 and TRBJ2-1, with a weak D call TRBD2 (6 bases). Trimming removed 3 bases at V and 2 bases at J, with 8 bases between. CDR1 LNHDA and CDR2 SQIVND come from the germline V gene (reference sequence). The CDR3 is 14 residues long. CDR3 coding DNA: TGTGCCAGTAGTATGGCGGGGCCCTACAATGAGCAGTTCTTC. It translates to CASSMAGPYNEQFF.

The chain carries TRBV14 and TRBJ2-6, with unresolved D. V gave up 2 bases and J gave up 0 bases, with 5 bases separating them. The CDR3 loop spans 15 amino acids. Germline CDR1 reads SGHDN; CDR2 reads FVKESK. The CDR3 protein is CASSQQNSGANVLTF. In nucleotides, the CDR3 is TGTGCCAGCAGCCAACAGAACTCTGGGGCCAACGTCCTGACTTTC.

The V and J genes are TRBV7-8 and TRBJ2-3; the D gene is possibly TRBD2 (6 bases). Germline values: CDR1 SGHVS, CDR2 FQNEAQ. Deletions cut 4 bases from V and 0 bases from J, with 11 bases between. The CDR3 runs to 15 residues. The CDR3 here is CASSSGLTSTDTQYF. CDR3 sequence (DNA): TGTGCCAGCAGCTCGGGACTTACTAGCACAGATACGCAGTATTTT.

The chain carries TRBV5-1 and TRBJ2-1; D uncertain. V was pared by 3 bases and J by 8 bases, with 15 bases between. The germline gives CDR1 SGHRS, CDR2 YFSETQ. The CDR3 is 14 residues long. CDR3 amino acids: CASSSLVNEDEQFF. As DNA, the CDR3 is TGCGCCAGCAGCTCCCTAGTAAATGAGGATGAGCAGTTCTTC.

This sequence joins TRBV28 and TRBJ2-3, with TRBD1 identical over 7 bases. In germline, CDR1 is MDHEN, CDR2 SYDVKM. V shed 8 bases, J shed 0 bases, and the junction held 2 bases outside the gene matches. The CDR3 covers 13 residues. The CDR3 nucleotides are TGTGCCAGCGGGACAGTGAGCACAGATACGCAGTATTTT. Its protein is CASGTVSTDTQYF.

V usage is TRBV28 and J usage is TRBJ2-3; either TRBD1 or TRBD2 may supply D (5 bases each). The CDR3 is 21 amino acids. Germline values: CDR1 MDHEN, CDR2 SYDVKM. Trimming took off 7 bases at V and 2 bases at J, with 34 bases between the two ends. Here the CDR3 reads CASIGTDNPWGSLPDTDTQYF. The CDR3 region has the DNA TGTGCCAGCATTGGAACGGATAATCCCTGGGGGTCCTTGCCTGACACAGATACGCAGTATTTT.

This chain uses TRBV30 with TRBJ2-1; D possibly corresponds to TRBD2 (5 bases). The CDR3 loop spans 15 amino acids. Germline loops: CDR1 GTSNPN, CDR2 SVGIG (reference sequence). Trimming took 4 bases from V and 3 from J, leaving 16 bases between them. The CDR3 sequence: CAWNSPGFRYNEQFF. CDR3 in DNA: TGTGCCTGGAATAGTCCGGGATTCCGCTACAATGAGCAGTTCTTC.

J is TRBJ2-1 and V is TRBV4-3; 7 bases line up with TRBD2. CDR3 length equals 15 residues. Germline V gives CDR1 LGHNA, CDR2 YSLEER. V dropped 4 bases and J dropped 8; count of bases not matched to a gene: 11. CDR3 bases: TGCGCCAGCAGCCCTAGAGCGGGAAAGCTCGATGAGCAGTTCTTC. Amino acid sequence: CASSPRAGKLDEQFF.

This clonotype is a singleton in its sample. The CDR3 sequence is CASSYSRQDMNTEAFF. The CDR3 bases are TGTGCCAGCAGTTACAGCAGACAGGACATGAACACTGAAGCTTTCTTT. The chain recombines TRBV6-2 or TRBV6-3 with TRBJ1-1, with D tentatively TRBD1 (6 bases). The CDR3 spans 16 residues. Trimming took 2 bases from V and 0 from J, leaving 13 bases between them. Germline V gene lookup returns CDR1 MNHEY and CDR2 SVGEGT.

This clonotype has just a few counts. The CDR3 is CASSDRGRNEQYF. The CDR3 DNA reads TGTGCCAGTAGCGACAGGGGGCGGAACGAGCAGTACTTC. The chain links TRBV19 to TRBJ2-7; 10 bases are a match to TRBD1. CDR3 size: 13 residues. Germline-derived CDR1 and CDR2 are LNHDA and SQIVND (reference sequence). V lost 6 bases and J lost 5; bases outside the gene matches: 4.

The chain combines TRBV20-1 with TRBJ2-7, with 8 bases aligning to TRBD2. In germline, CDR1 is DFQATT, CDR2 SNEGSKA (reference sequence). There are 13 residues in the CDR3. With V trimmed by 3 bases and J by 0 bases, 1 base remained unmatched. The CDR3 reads CSASGGDSYEQYF. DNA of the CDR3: TGCAGTGCTAGCGGGGGGGACTCCTACGAGCAGTACTTC.

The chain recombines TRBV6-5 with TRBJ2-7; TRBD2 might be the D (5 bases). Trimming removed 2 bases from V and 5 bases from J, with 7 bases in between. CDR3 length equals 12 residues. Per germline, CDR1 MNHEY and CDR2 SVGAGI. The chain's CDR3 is CASSYVGDEQYF. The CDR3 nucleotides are TGTGCCAGCAGTTACGTCGGGGACGAGCAGTACTTC.

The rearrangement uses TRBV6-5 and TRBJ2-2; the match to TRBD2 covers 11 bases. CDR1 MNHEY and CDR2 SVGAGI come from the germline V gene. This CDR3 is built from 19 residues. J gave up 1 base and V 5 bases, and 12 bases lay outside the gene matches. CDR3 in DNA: TGTGCCAGCAGTCGGCCCCCCATAGCGGGAGGGGAGAACACCGGGGAGCTGTTTTTT. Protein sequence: CASSRPPIAGGENTGELFF.

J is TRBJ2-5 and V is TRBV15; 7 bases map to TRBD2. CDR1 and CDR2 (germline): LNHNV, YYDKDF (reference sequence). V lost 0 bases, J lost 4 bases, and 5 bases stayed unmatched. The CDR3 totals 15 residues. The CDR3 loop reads CATSREGEGRETQYF. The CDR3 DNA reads TGTGCCACCAGCAGAGAGGGGGAGGGTCGAGAGACCCAGTACTTC.

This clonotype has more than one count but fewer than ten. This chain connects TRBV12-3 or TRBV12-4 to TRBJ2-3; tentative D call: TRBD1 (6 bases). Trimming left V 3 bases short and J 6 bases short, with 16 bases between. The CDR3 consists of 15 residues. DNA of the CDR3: TGTGCCAGCAGTTTGTTAGGGGGATCGGGCGATACGCAGTATTTT. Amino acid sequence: CASSLLGGSGDTQYF.

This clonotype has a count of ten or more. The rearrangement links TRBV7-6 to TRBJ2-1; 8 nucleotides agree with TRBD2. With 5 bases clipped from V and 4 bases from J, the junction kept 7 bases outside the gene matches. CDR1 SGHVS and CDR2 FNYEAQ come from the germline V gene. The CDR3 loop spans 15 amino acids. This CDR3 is CASSPAVAGYNEQFF. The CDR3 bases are TGTGCCAGCAGCCCGGCGGTAGCGGGGTACAATGAGCAGTTCTTC.

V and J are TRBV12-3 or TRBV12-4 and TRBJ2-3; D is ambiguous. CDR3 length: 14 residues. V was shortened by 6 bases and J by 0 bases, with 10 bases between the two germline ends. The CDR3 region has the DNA TGTGCCAGCAGCCAAGCGCCAAGCACAGATACGCAGTATTTT. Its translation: CASSQAPSTDTQYF.

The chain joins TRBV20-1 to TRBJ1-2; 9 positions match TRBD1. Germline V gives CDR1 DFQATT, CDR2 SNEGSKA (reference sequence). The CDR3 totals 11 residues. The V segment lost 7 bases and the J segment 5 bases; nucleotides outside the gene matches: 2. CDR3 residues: CSVGTGYGYTF. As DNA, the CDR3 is TGCAGTGTGGGGACAGGGTATGGCTACACCTTC.

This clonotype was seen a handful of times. Here the CDR3 reads CASSETGYNSPLHF. CDR3 DNA: TGTGCCAGCAGCGAGACAGGGTATAATTCACCCCTCCACTTT. The chain couples TRBV9 to TRBJ1-6, with 7 nucleotides matching TRBD1. With 3 bases clipped from V and 4 bases from J, the junction kept 1 base outside the gene matches. This CDR3 has 14 residues. Germline CDR1 and CDR2: SGDLS and YYNGEE.

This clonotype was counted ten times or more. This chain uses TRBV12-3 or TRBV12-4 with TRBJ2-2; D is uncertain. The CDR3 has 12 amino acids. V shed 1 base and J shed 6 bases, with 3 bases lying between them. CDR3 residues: CASSLGSGELFF. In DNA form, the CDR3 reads TGTGCCAGCAGTTTAGGATCCGGGGAGCTGTTTTTT.

The DNA of the CDR3 is TGTGCCAGCAGCGTAGGGGACGGGAGCTACGAGCAGTACTTC. It yields the protein CASSVGDGSYEQYF. This chain connects TRBV9 to TRBJ2-7, with D perhaps TRBD2 (6 bases). The germline V gene has CDR1 SGDLS and CDR2 YYNGEE. This CDR3 region has 14 residues. The V end was cut by 0 bases, the J end by 3 bases, with 10 bases between.

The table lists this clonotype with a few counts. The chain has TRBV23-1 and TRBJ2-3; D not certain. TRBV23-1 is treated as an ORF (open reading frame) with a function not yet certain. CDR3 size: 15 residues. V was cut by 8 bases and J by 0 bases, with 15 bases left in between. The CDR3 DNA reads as TGCGCCAGCTGCCTCCTGGACCATAGCACAGATACGCAGTATTTT. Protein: CASCLLDHSTDTQYF.

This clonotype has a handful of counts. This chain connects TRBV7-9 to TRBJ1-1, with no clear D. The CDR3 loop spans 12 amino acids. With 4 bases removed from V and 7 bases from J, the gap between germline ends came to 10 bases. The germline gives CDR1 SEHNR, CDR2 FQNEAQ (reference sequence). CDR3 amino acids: CASSSHSFEAFF. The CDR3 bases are TGTGCCAGCAGCTCCCACAGTTTTGAAGCTTTCTTT.

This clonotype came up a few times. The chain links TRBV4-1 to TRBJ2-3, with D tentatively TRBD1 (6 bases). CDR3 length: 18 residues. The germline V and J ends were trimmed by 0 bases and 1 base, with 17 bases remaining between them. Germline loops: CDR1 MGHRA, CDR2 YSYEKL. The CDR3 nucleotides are TGCGCCAGCAGCCAAGATCTGAGCCCGGGGACACGCACAGATACGCAGTATTTT. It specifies CASSQDLSPGTRTDTQYF.